The 15 T cell receptor beta chains listed next were all sequenced from one sample in a study of regulatory T cells in long-lasting Graves disease. Arm-PCR of CDR3 regions and iRepertoire HTBI primers were used to build TCR beta libraries. TCRdb recomputed calls from the multiplex PCR reads with MiXCR, one row per CDR3 protein. The repertoire consists of roughly 500,000 distinct CDR3 sequences, with roughly 14% occurring once and the leading ten covering 10%. Time point described: newly diagnosed GD, antithyroid drugs for less than 3 months. Generation of the TCR library employed RNA extracted from PBMCs. The sample also formed part of further work on T cells in Graves' hyperthyroidism and ophthalmopathy.

Material: peripheral blood mononuclear cells (PBMCs), obtained at new diagnosis, from a patient treated with antithyroid drugs. The receptors derive from a man aged 25-40 years with Graves disease.

This clonotype was counted many times. V usage is TRBV13 and J usage is TRBJ1-1; D is undetermined. Trimming took 8 bases from V and 1 from J, leaving 8 bases between them. Germline CDR1 is PRHDT and CDR2 is FYEKMQ (reference sequence). The length of the CDR3 is 12 residues. The DNA of the CDR3 is TGTGCCAGCCCCGACGGGAACACTGAAGCTTTCTTT. This translates into CASPDGNTEAFF.

The chain couples TRBV14 to TRBJ1-4; D remains unclear. Deletions cut 4 bases from V and 4 bases from J, with 10 bases between. Germline CDR1 reads SGHDN; CDR2 reads FVKESK. The CDR3 loop spans 14 amino acids. The CDR3: CASSLSGINEKLFF. In nucleotides, the CDR3 is TGTGCCAGCAGCCTTAGTGGGATTAATGAAAAACTGTTTTTT. The variable domain in full, with the rest retrieved from reference TRBV14 and TRBJ1-4, is EAGVTQFPSHSVIEKGQTVTLRCDPISGHDNLYWYRRVMGKEIKFLLHFVKESKQDESGMPNNRFLAERTGGTYSTLKVQPAELEDSGVYFCASSLSGINEKLFFGSGTQLSVL.

This chain connects TRBV27 to TRBJ1-3; D gene ambiguous. The CDR3 consists of 14 residues. V lost 5 bases and J 2 bases, leaving 10 bases between the germline ends. Germline values: CDR1 MNHEY, CDR2 SMNVEV (reference sequence). Here the CDR3 DNA reads TGTGCCAGCAGTGCAGACCCCACTGGAAACACCATATATTTT. It is translated as CASSADPTGNTIYF.

This clonotype was detected ten times or more. The V call is TRBV12-5, the J call TRBJ2-1, with D uncertain. CDR3 length equals 14 residues. CDR1 LGHNT and CDR2 FRNRAP come from the germline V gene. V lost 7 bases and J lost 9, with 19 bases in between. Here the CDR3 DNA reads TGTGCTAGTGTACAAAAGAGTGTTGTTGGTGAGCAGTTCTTC. Its protein product is CASVQKSVVGEQFF.

The table lists this clonotype with many counts. The chain combines TRBV20-1 with TRBJ2-3; 9 bases line up with TRBD2. The trim removed 6 bases at V and 6 bases at J, leaving 16 bases unmatched. The CDR3 sequence is 16 residues long. Germline CDR1 is DFQATT and CDR2 is SNEGSKA (reference sequence). The DNA of the CDR3 is TGCAGTGCCCCCCGGGTAATAGCGGGAGTGCGGGATACGCAGTATTTT. It encodes CSAPRVIAGVRDTQYF.

This clonotype occurred many times. V is TRBV30 and J is TRBJ2-5, with a possible D match to TRBD1 (6 bases). In germline, CDR1 is GTSNPN, CDR2 SVGIG (reference sequence). The CDR3 is made up of 13 amino acids. V lost 4 bases, J lost 4 bases, and 13 bases lay in between. The CDR3 loop reads CAWTPGVPETQYF. DNA of the CDR3: TGTGCCTGGACCCCAGGGGTCCCAGAGACCCAGTACTTC. The full variable domain, rest sourced from reference TRBV30 and TRBJ2-5, is SQTIHQWPATLVQPVGSPLSLECTVEGTSNPNLYWYRQAAGRGLQLLFYSVGIGQISSEVPQNLSASRPQDRQFILSSKKLLLSDSGFYLCAWTPGVPETQYFGPGTRLLVL.

This clonotype was picked up many times. The chain joins TRBV2 to TRBJ2-7; maybe TRBD2 (5 bases). V lost 7 bases, J lost 6 bases, and 13 bases lay in between. The CDR3 totals 12 residues. Germline lookup yields CDR1 SNHLY and CDR2 FYNNEI. For the CDR3, the DNA is TGTGCCAGCATTGGAGGTCTCTCCGAGCAGTACTTC. Amino acid sequence: CASIGGLSEQYF.

This clonotype came up a few times. The V gene is TRBV19, the J gene TRBJ2-2, with 8 bases fitting TRBD2. Germline values: CDR1 LNHDA, CDR2 SQIVND (reference sequence). The CDR3 totals 16 residues. Trimming took 7 bases from V and 7 from J; bases not matched to a gene: 14. CDR3 nucleotides: TGTGCCAGTAAGGGATTTAGCGGGATCCTTGGCGGGGAGCTGTTTTTT. This gives the protein CASKGFSGILGGELFF.

This clonotype appeared many times. The rearrangement uses TRBV27 and TRBJ1-1; no clear D gene. From germline, CDR1 is MNHEY and CDR2 SMNVEV (reference sequence). This CDR3 contains 15 residues. The germline V and J ends were trimmed by 6 bases and 0 bases, with 14 bases remaining between them. CDR3 amino acids: CASRPLEGLNTEAFF. CDR3 sequence (DNA): TGTGCCAGCAGACCCCTCGAAGGGTTGAACACTGAAGCTTTCTTT.

This clonotype occurred many times. The V gene is TRBV29-1, the J gene TRBJ2-7, with D unresolved. The V and J ends lost 2 bases and 0 bases respectively, with 11 bases between them. The CDR3 extends over 14 amino acids. The V gene's germline CDR1 is SQVTM and CDR2 ANQGSEA. This chain's CDR3 is CSVESVENSYEQYF. In DNA, the CDR3 is TGCAGCGTTGAATCGGTAGAGAACTCCTACGAGCAGTACTTC.

V usage is TRBV6-4 and J usage is TRBJ1-5; D is unclear. The V gene's germline CDR1 is MRHNA and CDR2 SNTAGT. The CDR3 covers 14 residues. The V end lost 3 bases, the J end lost 6 bases, and 12 bases lay between the germline ends. DNA for the CDR3: TGTGCCAGCAGTGATCAGTGGTCGGCTCAGCCCCAGCATTTT. Its translation is CASSDQWSAQPQHF.

The gene calls are TRBV12-3 or TRBV12-4 and TRBJ2-3; 10 bases match TRBD2. The CDR3 has 16 amino acids. J was trimmed by 3 bases and V by 1 base; bases with no gene match: 4. CDR3 region: CASSLEWTSGTDTQYF. CDR3 coding DNA: TGTGCCAGCAGTTTAGAATGGACTAGCGGAACAGATACGCAGTATTTT.

There are a few counts of this clonotype. The J gene is TRBJ2-1, the V gene TRBV9; 12 positions agree with TRBD2. Germline CDR1 is SGDLS and CDR2 is YYNGEE. The V segment lost 3 bases and the J segment 10 bases; nucleotides outside the gene matches: 8. There are 15 residues in the CDR3. The CDR3 sequence: CASSGRTSGIGEQFF. The CDR3 DNA sequence: TGTGCCAGCAGCGGGAGGACTAGCGGGATAGGGGAGCAGTTCTTC.

This clonotype showed up many times. The V and J genes are TRBV6-2 or TRBV6-3 and TRBJ2-7; 7 bases are a match to TRBD2. The CDR3 spans 18 residues. J was trimmed by 0 bases and V by 6 bases; bases with no gene match: 17. CDR1 is MNHEY, CDR2 SVGEGT, per germline. CDR3 in DNA: TGTGCCAGCAGCCGCATCCGGACTACGGGGGAGGGCTCCTACGAGCAGTACTTC. Its protein is CASSRIRTTGEGSYEQYF.

This chain links TRBV19 with TRBJ2-1; TRBD1 or TRBD2 may be the D gene (5 bases each). V was shortened by 3 bases and J by 5 bases, with 14 bases between the two germline ends. Germline lookup yields CDR1 LNHDA and CDR2 SQIVND (reference sequence). CDR3 length: 15 amino acids. The CDR3 nucleotides are TGTGCCAGTAGTATGAGGGCAGGGCGCGACAATGAGCAGTTCTTC. This sequence encodes CASSMRAGRDNEQFF.